Listed below are T cell receptor beta chains from one sample, sequenced in a study of cytomegalovirus exposure and HLA in healthy donors. Measured with immunoSEQ multiplex PCR; TCRdb has only the in-frame clones, and not every one. The table records a few hundred thousand clones, approximately 91% of them present only once. Sequenced input: PBMCs. Receptors were obtained from a man younger than 45 in good health and CMV-seronegative. The CDR3 runs from the conserved cysteine through the conserved F or W. The D gene is left open where the match is weak. Only some rows state a clone size, as once, few, many or a class for expanded clones.

v_gene,j_gene,d_gene,abundance,CDR3aa,CDR3nt
TRBV10-3,TRBJ1-1,.,.,CAISELAAGADTEAFF,TGTGCCATCAGTGAGTTAGCAGCAGGGGCGGACACTGAAGCTTTCTTT
TRBV7-8,TRBJ1-5,TRBD1,.,CASSLATPRTGSLNQPQHF,TGTGCCAGCAGCTTAGCCACCCCCCGGACAGGGAGCCTCAATCAGCCCCAGCATTTT
TRBV6-5,TRBJ2-6,.,.,CASSYLGAGGANVLTF,TGTGCCAGCAGTTACTTAGGGGCCGGTGGGGCCAACGTCCTGACTTTC
TRBV5-3,TRBJ1-1,TRBD1,.,CARRSDRGLVTEAFF,TGTGCCAGAAGATCAGACAGGGGGCTGGTCACTGAAGCTTTCTTT
TRBV7-9,TRBJ2-4,TRBD2,.,CASSSRTSGGSDIQYF,TGTGCCAGCAGCTCTCGGACTAGCGGGGGGTCGGACATTCAGTACTTC
TRBV7-2,TRBJ1-4,.,once,CASNRVATNEKLFF,TGTGCCAGCAACAGGGTTGCAACTAATGAAAAACTGTTTTTT
TRBV27,TRBJ1-1,TRBD1,.,CASSSRTGSEAFF,TGTGCCAGCAGTTCTAGGACAGGATCTGAAGCTTTCTTT
TRBV6-5,TRBJ1-6,.,few,CASSYSRGNASPLHF,TGTGCCAGCAGTTACTCTAGGGGCAATGCTTCACCCCTCCACTTT
TRBV13,TRBJ2-7,.,.,CASSLAGEQYF,TGTGCCAGCAGCCTGGCAGGGGAGCAGTACTTC
TRBV6-5,TRBJ2-3,TRBD2,.,CASSLAGGTDTQYF,TGTGCCAGCAGTCTCGCGGGGGGCACAGATACGCAGTATTTT
TRBV19,TRBJ1-2,TRBD1,.,CASSPTGGPGASYTF,TGTGCCAGTAGTCCAACAGGGGGCCCAGGGGCAAGCTACACCTTC
TRBV7-2,TRBJ2-3,.,.,CASSLALYTDTQYF,TGTGCCAGCAGCTTAGCGCTATACACAGATACGCAGTATTTT
TRBV5-6,TRBJ2-3,.,.,CASSSLARAITDTQYF,TGTGCCAGCAGCTCGTTGGCCAGGGCGATCACAGATACGCAGTATTTT
TRBV6-5,TRBJ1-2,.,.,CASSDTGPNYGYTF,TGTGCCAGCAGCGACACAGGGCCCAACTATGGCTACACCTTC
TRBV5-5,TRBJ2-6,TRBD1,.,CASSLTGAGANVLTF,TGTGCCAGCAGCTTAACAGGGGCCGGGGCCAACGTCCTGACTTTC
TRBV6-5,TRBJ2-5,TRBD2,.,CASSPRGGASETQYF,TGTGCCAGCAGTCCCCGCGGGGGGGCTTCAGAGACCCAGTACTTC
TRBV27,TRBJ2-3,.,.,CASSGSGDTQYF,TGTGCCAGCAGTGGGAGTGGAGATACGCAGTATTTT
TRBV4-1,TRBJ2-6,TRBD1,.,CASSPTGVLSGANVLTF,TGCGCCAGCAGCCCGACAGGGGTCCTCTCTGGGGCCAACGTCCTGACTTTC
TRBV2,TRBJ1-4,TRBD1,.,CASSQKGQGVGANEKLFF,TGTGCCAGCAGTCAAAAGGGACAGGGGGTCGGGGCTAATGAAAAACTGTTTTTT
TRBV28,TRBJ2-5,TRBD1,.,CASSLYGTGPQYF,TGTGCCAGCAGTTTATATGGGACAGGGCCCCAGTACTTC
TRBV5-1,TRBJ1-1,.,.,CASSLGGRSEAFF,TGCGCCAGCAGCTTGGGGGGGCGTTCTGAAGCTTTCTTT
TRBV6-5,TRBJ2-2,.,.,CASTTVGELFF,TGTGCCAGCACCACAGTCGGGGAGCTGTTTTTT
TRBV2,TRBJ1-4,.,.,CASSDRGSEKLFF,TGTGCCAGCAGTGATCGGGGTAGCGAAAAACTGTTTTTT
TRBV7-8,TRBJ1-5,.,.,CASSSGHSGDQPQHF,TGTGCCAGCAGCTCAGGCCACTCAGGGGATCAGCCCCAGCATTTT
TRBV7-6,TRBJ2-1,TRBD2,.,CASGGGSNEQFF,TGTGCCAGCGGCGGGGGATCGAATGAGCAGTTCTTC
TRBV9,TRBJ2-6,TRBD2,.,CASSVPRTSGTAGANVLTF,TGTGCCAGCAGCGTCCCCAGGACTAGCGGGACAGCTGGGGCCAACGTCCTGACTTTC
TRBV27,TRBJ2-3,.,.,CASSDGSSTGTDTQYF,TGTGCCAGCAGTGACGGGTCTAGCACCGGCACAGATACGCAGTATTTT
TRBV10-3,TRBJ1-1,.,.,CAISGGGGTEAFF,TGTGCCATCAGTGGGGGGGGAGGCACTGAAGCTTTCTTT
TRBV10-1,TRBJ2-6,.,.,CASSKGGSGANVLTF,TGCGCCAGCAGTAAAGGGGGCTCTGGGGCCAACGTCCTGACTTTC
TRBV11-2,TRBJ1-1,.,.,CVSGDMNTEAFF,TGTGTGTCGGGGGATATGAACACTGAAGCTTTCTTT
TRBV11-2,TRBJ1-2,.,.,CASSSRAAGVSYTF,TGTGCCAGCAGCTCCAGGGCGGCAGGGGTTAGCTACACCTTC
TRBV7-7,TRBJ2-7,.,.,CASSWDLSSYEQYF,TGTGCCAGCAGCTGGGACTTGAGCTCCTACGAGCAGTACTTC
TRBV11-2,TRBJ2-5,.,.,CASSPPSRKEYF,TGTGCCAGCAGCCCCCCCTCCAGGAAGGAGTACTTC
TRBV7-9,TRBJ1-1,.,.,CASSLARGENTEAFF,TGTGCCAGCAGCTTAGCGCGGGGTGAGAACACTGAAGCTTTCTTT
TRBV4-2,TRBJ1-4,TRBD1,.,CASSREWAGGVEKLFF,TGTGCCAGCAGCCGGGAATGGGCAGGGGGCGTTGAAAAACTGTTTTTT
TRBV5-1,TRBJ1-1,.,.,CASSRGRVKTEAFF,TGCGCCAGCAGCCGCGGCAGGGTAAAGACTGAAGCTTTCTTT
TRBV10-2,TRBJ2-7,TRBD1,.,CASSTRQGTYEQYF,TGCGCCAGCAGCACCCGACAGGGCACCTACGAGCAGTACTTC
TRBV14,TRBJ1-2,.,few,CASSQANVYPTF,TGTGCCAGCAGCCAAGCTAACGTGTATCCCACCTTC
TRBV11-2,TRBJ2-1,TRBD1,once,CASSRTGTASYNEQFF,TGTGCCAGCAGCCGAACCGGGACAGCCTCCTACAATGAGCAGTTCTTC